Presented here are 23 T cell receptor beta chains from one specimen sequenced in a study of cytomegalovirus exposure and HLA in healthy donors. Generated by immunoSEQ multiplex PCR, the TCRdb table keeps only in-frame clones and is missing some. The table lists about 150,000 clones, around 88% of them singletons. Sequencing was done on a sample of PBMCs. Receptors were obtained from a man between 18 and 29 years old in good health and CMV-seropositive.

This chain links TRBV6-5 with TRBJ2-3; TRBD2 matches 7 bases. Germline trimming cut 4 bases from V and 0 bases from J; bases unmatched to any gene: 4. The CDR3 runs 15 residues. The germline V gene has CDR1 MNHEY and CDR2 SVGAGI. For the CDR3, the DNA is TGTGCCAGCAGTTTCAAGCGGGGTAGCACAGATACGCAGTATTTT. Translation gives CASSFKRGSTDTQYF.

The chain recombines TRBV27 with TRBJ2-5; 7 bases agree with TRBD1. CDR1 is MNHEY, CDR2 SMNVEV, per germline (reference sequence). After removal of 8 bases from V and 9 bases from J, the junction contained 21 bases not matched to a gene. The CDR3 totals 16 residues. CDR3 bases: TGTGCCAGCGTCGGACAGGACAGTTTTTCCAAGATGGCCCAGTACTTC. Protein: CASVGQDSFSKMAQYF.

V and J are TRBV9 and TRBJ2-7, with D unclear. CDR1 SGDLS and CDR2 YYNGEE come from the germline V gene. V gave up 1 base and J gave up 2 bases, with 10 bases separating them. CDR3 size: 14 residues. As DNA, the CDR3 is TGTGCCAGCAGCGTATTAGAAACAGCCTACGAGCAGTACTTC. This translates into CASSVLETAYEQYF.

CDR3 DNA sequence: TGTGCCAGCAGTGATGCTAGCGGCTCCTACAATGAGCAGTTCTTC. Amino acids: CASSDASGSYNEQFF. The gene calls are TRBV6-4 and TRBJ2-1, with 7 bases fitting TRBD2. CDR1 and CDR2 from the germline V gene are MRHNA and SNTAGT. V lost 3 bases and J lost 0; bases outside the gene matches: 2. This CDR3 has 15 residues.

As DNA, the CDR3 is TGTGCCAGCAGTACTAGCGGTAGGCAGTTCTTC. Its translation is CASSTSGRQFF. The chain has TRBV6-5 and TRBJ2-1; 8 bases are a match to TRBD2. Germline V CDR1 and CDR2: MNHEY, SVGAGI. V shed 5 bases, J shed 12 bases, and the junction held 3 bases outside the gene matches. The CDR3 is 11 residues long.

This clone occurred once. Other DNA sequences in this sample translate to the same CDR3. This sequence joins TRBV2 and TRBJ2-5, with 8 bases fitting TRBD1. The CDR3 loop spans 11 amino acids. The ends lost 11 bases at V and 4 bases at J; junction bases unmatched: 3. In germline, CDR1 is SNHLY, CDR2 FYNNEI. The chain's CDR3 is CAATGGETQYF. CDR3 nucleotides: TGTGCCGCTACAGGGGGAGAGACCCAGTACTTC.

This chain joins TRBV28 and TRBJ2-3; TRBD2 might be the D (6 bases). The CDR3 is 20 residues long. From germline, CDR1 is MDHEN and CDR2 SYDVKM. Trimming left V 7 bases short and J 4 bases short, with 33 bases between. The CDR3: CASTETRAKRKLASPDTQYF. CDR3 nucleotides: TGTGCCAGCACCGAAACGAGGGCTAAAAGAAAACTAGCCTCTCCAGATACGCAGTATTTT.

The rearrangement uses TRBV29-1 and TRBJ2-7; D is possibly TRBD1 (5 bases). The V end was cut by 0 bases, the J end by 3 bases, with 15 bases between. This CDR3 contains 15 residues. Germline V gives CDR1 SQVTM, CDR2 ANQGSEA. CDR3 sequence: CSVEDQGSSGYEQYF. CDR3 in DNA: TGCAGCGTTGAAGATCAGGGCTCTTCCGGCTACGAGCAGTACTTC.

The chain employs TRBV28 and TRBJ1-6; unclear D gene. Trimming left V 6 bases short and J 0 bases short, with 15 bases between. Germline CDR1 MDHEN, CDR2 SYDVKM. The CDR3 is 17 residues long. CDR3 bases: TGTGCCAGCAGCCCTACGGGGAGGAGCTCCTATAATTCACCCCTCCACTTT. Its translation: CASSPTGRSSYNSPLHF.

The V call is TRBV6-5, the J call TRBJ1-2; tentative D call: TRBD1 (5 bases). The V gene lost 0 bases and the J gene lost 6 bases, with 11 bases spanning the gap. This CDR3 spans 14 amino acids. Per germline, CDR1 MNHEY and CDR2 SVGAGI. The CDR3 DNA is TGTGCCAGCAGTTACTCGAAGACAGTGAATGGCTACACCTTC. The encoded protein is CASSYSKTVNGYTF.

The chain joins TRBV7-9 to TRBJ2-7; D is undetermined. Trimming took 5 bases from V and 4 from J, leaving 12 bases between them. The CDR3 contains 13 residues. Germline assignment: CDR1 SEHNR and CDR2 FQNEAQ (reference sequence). CDR3 sequence: CASSEVVGYEQYF. CDR3 in DNA: TGTGCCAGCAGCGAGGTTGTCGGGTACGAGCAGTACTTC.

Concerning this clone itself: Additional DNA sequences in this sample encode the identical CDR3. This chain connects TRBV5-1 to TRBJ2-5, with D possibly matching TRBD2 (6 bases). CDR1 is SGHRS, CDR2 YFSETQ, per germline. The CDR3 has 13 amino acids. V was shortened by 0 bases and J by 5 bases, with 8 bases between the two germline ends. The CDR3 bases are TGCGCCAGCAGCTTGGGCGGAGGGGAGACCCAGTACTTC. This translates into CASSLGGGETQYF.

The genes are TRBV4-3 and TRBJ2-5; 7 positions match TRBD2. Looked up from germline, CDR1 is LGHNA and CDR2 is YSLEER. The CDR3 extends over 15 amino acids. J gave up 4 bases and V 1 base, and 6 bases lay outside the gene matches. The CDR3 region is CASSQVWTSGETQYF. DNA for the CDR3: TGCGCCAGCAGCCAAGTCTGGACTAGTGGAGAGACCCAGTACTTC.

This chain connects TRBV19 to TRBJ1-1, with D unclear. CDR1 is LNHDA and CDR2 is SQIVND in the germline V gene (reference sequence). V was cut by 4 bases and J by 7 bases, with 19 bases left in between. The CDR3 totals 15 residues. CDR3 DNA: TGTGCCAGTAGTAAGGGCAGACTAGAGGCTTTTGAAGCTTTCTTT. Translating gives CASSKGRLEAFEAFF.

V usage is TRBV18 and J usage is TRBJ1-2, with 7 bases that match TRBD1. Unmatched junction bases numbered 5, after V lost 3 bases and J lost 4 bases. The CDR3 sequence is 14 residues long. Germline CDR1 reads KGHSH; CDR2 reads LQKENI. CDR3 sequence: CASSPGQVLYGYTF. Written as DNA, the CDR3 is TGTGCCAGCTCACCTGGACAGGTTCTCTATGGCTACACCTTC.

A single count supports this clone. The CDR3 bases are TGTGCCAGCAGCGCCCGACAGGGAAGCTCCTACAATGAGCAGTTCTTC. Its translation is CASSARQGSSYNEQFF. The chain couples TRBV9 to TRBJ2-1, with 7 bases identical to TRBD1. J gave up 0 bases and V 3 bases, and 6 bases lay outside the gene matches. The CDR3 is 16 amino acids. Germline CDR1 SGDLS, CDR2 YYNGEE.

The chain couples TRBV4-1 to TRBJ2-7; 7 positions agree with TRBD1. V shed 3 bases and J 7 bases; nucleotides not matched to a gene: 12. Germline V lookup: CDR1 MGHRA, CDR2 YSYEKL. This CDR3 contains 15 residues. For the CDR3, the DNA is TGCGCCAGCAGCCAGTACAGGGGCAGCACTGGAGAGCAGTACTTC. Protein product: CASSQYRGSTGEQYF.

This sequence joins TRBV19 and TRBJ1-3; D is ambiguous. CDR3 length: 14 amino acids. The V end lost 7 bases, the J end lost 6 bases, and 16 bases lay between the germline ends. Germline-derived CDR1 and CDR2 are LNHDA and SQIVND (reference sequence). The CDR3 bases are TGTGCCAGTAAGGAGTTCCCCCCGGAAAACACCATATATTTT. Translating it yields CASKEFPPENTIYF. Combining the CDR3 with reference TRBV19 and TRBJ1-3 gives the whole variable domain DGGITQSPKYLFRKEGQNVTLSCEQNLNHDAMYWYRQDPGQGLRLIYYSQIVNDFQKGDIAEGYSVSREKKESFPLTVTSAQKNPTAFYLCASKEFPPENTIYFGEGSWLTVV.

This clone occurred once. J is TRBJ2-5 and V is TRBV10-1, with 8 nucleotides matching TRBD2. Germline V CDR1 and CDR2: WNHNN, SYGVQD (reference sequence). Unmatched junction bases numbered 1, after V lost 4 bases and J lost 0 bases. CDR3 length: 14 residues. In nucleotides, the CDR3 is TGCGCCAGCAGTGGAGCGGGGGACCAAGAGACCCAGTACTTC. This codes for CASSGAGDQETQYF.

This rearrangement joins TRBV25-1 to TRBJ1-6, with 7 bases lining up with TRBD1. CDR3 length: 15 amino acids. V was pared by 4 bases and J by 4 bases, with 4 bases of the junction left unmatched. Germline V gives CDR1 MGHDK, CDR2 SYGVNS. Here the CDR3 reads CASSGPGQYNSPLHF. In DNA, the CDR3 is TGTGCCAGCAGTGGGCCGGGACAGTATAATTCACCCCTCCACTTT.

The chain has TRBV4-3 and TRBJ1-1; D is ambiguous. Per the germline V gene, CDR1 is LGHNA and CDR2 is YSLEER. This CDR3 has 14 amino acids. V shed 2 bases and J shed 1 base, with 8 bases lying between them. This CDR3 reads CASSQSQSNTEAFF. CDR3 sequence (DNA): TGCGCCAGCAGCCAATCACAGTCGAACACTGAAGCTTTCTTT.

This chain connects TRBV9 to TRBJ1-1, with D unresolved. Germline lookup yields CDR1 SGDLS and CDR2 YYNGEE. This CDR3 contains 14 residues. V was clipped by 3 bases and J by 4 bases, with 13 bases between them. The CDR3 sequence is CASSASILGTEAFF. CDR3 nucleotides: TGTGCCAGCAGCGCAAGCATCCTAGGCACTGAAGCTTTCTTT.

V usage is TRBV28 and J usage is TRBJ1-5, with 9 bases fitting TRBD1. Germline trimming cut 3 bases from V and 4 bases from J; bases unmatched to any gene: 1. Looked up from germline, CDR1 is MDHEN and CDR2 is SYDVKM. The CDR3 length is 14 residues. CDR3 residues: CASSFDRGNQPQHF. The CDR3 DNA follows: TGTGCCAGCAGTTTCGACAGGGGGAATCAGCCCCAGCATTTT.